The entry that follows covers one T cell receptor beta chain sequence. Per the authors' pipeline: Amplified reference gene primers provided the basis for estimating nucleated cell counts. Produced via immunoSEQ multiplex PCR; TCRdb's table is partial and in-frame only. That table supplies the V and J calls and clone size; D and trimming were determined from the DNA. The sample lists hundreds of thousands of clones, more than 70% occurring once. This sample is part of a study of blood T cell repertoires in COVID-19. On the study more broadly: There were acute and convalescent COVID-19 samples, and they came from the United States, Italy and Spain. The analysed material was cDNA or gDNA that came from T cells, B-cell-depleted T cells, or PBMCs.

Input material: peripheral blood. This sequence originates from a woman aged 40-49 years who had recovered from COVID-19.

This chain's CDR3 is CASSYGQGRPNSPLHF. For the CDR3, the DNA is TGTGCCAGCAGTTACGGACAGGGGCGCCCTAATTCACCCCTCCACTTT. The chain employs TRBV6-5 and TRBJ1-6, with TRBD1 matching 9 bases. CDR3 size: 16 residues. CDR1 is MNHEY, CDR2 SVGAGI, per germline. Trimming cost V 2 bases and J 6 bases; bases outside gene matches: 5.